The clone carrying this T cell receptor beta chain was picked up a small number of times. Its antigen is unidentified. This sample was taken from a study of vaccination and CD4 T cells after COVID-19. Study-level points and caveats: This study had few convalescent patients and no early post-infection samples. Reactive clonotype counts went from median around 20 after infection to a few dozen after vaccination, nonsignificantly.

Sample treatment: roughly nine-day PBMC culture with coronavirus spike peptide pools or control peptides (ViraFEST assay). The unexposed donor provided CD4+ T cells, which were taken before the COVID-19 pandemic (2011-2018). Expanded clonotypes were found by TCR sequencing after peptide-pool stimulation (ViraFEST). Cultures of PBMCs, about 2 million per well, were set up with around 9.7 IU/ml IL-2 and roughly 9 ug/ml peptide pools. Sequence data for DNA of cultured CD4+ T cells were generated by the Oncomine TCR Beta short-read assay. Scientists extracted genomic DNA from CD4+ T cells grown in culture. TCRdb re-derived calls from the PCR reads in MiXCR, one entry per CDR3 protein. The sample records under 8,500 distinct CDR3 sequences, 25% to 40% being singletons. There are 14 residues in the CDR3. CDR1 DFQATT and CDR2 SNEGSKA come from the germline V gene (reference sequence). V shed 6 bases, J shed 6 bases, and the junction held 7 bases outside the gene matches.

This sequence joins TRBV20-1 and TRBJ2-1, with TRBD2 matching over 11 bases. The sequenced material came from CD4+ T cells from blood, cultured in vitro. The receptor was derived from a human donor in good health. CDR3 residues: CSAILAGGSNEQFF. The CDR3 coding sequence is TGCAGTGCGATTCTAGCGGGAGGATCCAATGAGCAGTTCTTC.